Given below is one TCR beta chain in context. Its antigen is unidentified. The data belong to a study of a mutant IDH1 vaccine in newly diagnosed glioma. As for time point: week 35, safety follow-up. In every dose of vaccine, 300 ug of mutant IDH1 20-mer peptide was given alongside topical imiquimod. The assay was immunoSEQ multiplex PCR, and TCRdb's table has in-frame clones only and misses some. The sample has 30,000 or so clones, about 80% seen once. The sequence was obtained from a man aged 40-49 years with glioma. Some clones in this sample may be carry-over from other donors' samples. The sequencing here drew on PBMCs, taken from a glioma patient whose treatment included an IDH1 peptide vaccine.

The CDR3 sequence: CASSLAWLDTQYF. Written as DNA, the CDR3 is TGTGCCAGCAGCTTAGCCTGGCTGGATACGCAGTATTTT. The chain has TRBV7-9 and TRBJ2-3; no clear D. Looked up from germline, CDR1 is SEHNR and CDR2 is FQNEAQ (reference sequence). This CDR3 region has 13 residues. The ends were cut back, 0 bases at V and 6 bases at J, with 7 bases in the middle. Full variable domain (remainder filled in from reference TRBV7-9 and TRBJ2-3): DTGVSQNPRHKITKRGQNVTFRCDPISEHNRLYWYRQTLGQGPEFLTYFQNEAQLEKSRLLSDRFSAERPKGSFSTLEIQRTEQGDSAMYLCASSLAWLDTQYFGPGTRLTVL.